These 6 T cell receptor beta chains were sequenced from one sample in a study of beta chain features in type 1 diabetes. The study, taken as a whole, reports: Shortening of TCRB CDR3s, moderate but significant, appeared in all four CD4+ subsets of Type 1 diabetes patients.

Expressed TCRB transcripts were sequenced after all isolated RNA was converted to cDNA. Data came from immunoSEQ multiplex PCR; TCRdb stores just in-frame clones and leaves some out. The data show hundreds of thousands of clones, with around 15% seen just once and 0.04% held by the top ten. Their cognate antigens are unknown. Sequencing was done on a sample of naive CD4+ T cells from blood. Source of these receptors: a man aged 18 to 29 with type 1 diabetes.

This clone was counted between two and nine times. The chain is built from TRBV30 and TRBJ2-3; perhaps TRBD1 as D (6 bases). Germline CDR1 and CDR2: GTSNPN and SVGIG (reference sequence). CDR3 length: 14 residues. Between the trimmed V and J ends, which lost 2 bases and 6 bases, there was a span of 15 bases. CDR3 coding DNA: TGTGCCTGGAGTTCAGGGGCGCCGGGGGATACGCAGTATTTT. It is translated as CAWSSGAPGDTQYF.

This clone came up a few times. The V and J genes are TRBV27 and TRBJ2-6, with TRBD2 matching over 7 bases. CDR3 length: 13 amino acids. Germline assignment: CDR1 MNHEY and CDR2 SMNVEV (reference sequence). V lost 9 bases to trimming and J lost 11 bases; unmatched junction nucleotides: 10. CDR3 amino acids: CASSRGFTHVLTF. The CDR3 region has the DNA TGTGCCAGTTCGCGGGGGTTTACTCACGTCCTGACTTTC.

The chain joins TRBV2 to TRBJ2-5, with TRBD2 as a possible D gene (5 bases). V was cut by 8 bases and J by 4 bases, with 11 bases left in between. CDR1 SNHLY and CDR2 FYNNEI come from the germline V gene. This CDR3 is 12 amino acids long. The CDR3 is CASSDEGETQYF. The CDR3 DNA reads TGTGCCAGCTCCGACGAGGGAGAGACCCAGTACTTC.

The table lists this clone with a few counts. V and J are TRBV6-5 and TRBJ1-2; 8 bases are a match to TRBD1. V gave up 6 bases and J gave up 4 bases; unmatched junction bases: 7. This CDR3 has 14 residues. From germline, CDR1 is MNHEY and CDR2 SVGAGI. The CDR3 spells CASSRYRGTYGYTF. The CDR3 DNA reads TGTGCCAGCAGCCGCTACAGGGGGACCTATGGCTACACCTTC.

This clone was recorded a few times. The CDR3 DNA reads TGTGCCAGCAGTACAGGGGGGTCGGCAACTAATGAAAAACTGTTTTTT. The encoded protein is CASSTGGSATNEKLFF. V and J are TRBV27 and TRBJ1-4, with TRBD1 identical over 8 bases. Germline V gene lookup returns CDR1 MNHEY and CDR2 SMNVEV (reference sequence). The CDR3 spans 16 residues. The trim removed 5 bases at V and 0 bases at J, leaving 5 bases unmatched.

This clone was found a few times. The rearrangement joins TRBV2 to TRBJ2-7; 9 positions match TRBD1. Unmatched junction bases numbered 7, after V lost 6 bases and J lost 1 base. This CDR3 has 15 residues. The V gene's germline CDR1 is SNHLY and CDR2 FYNNEI. The CDR3 here is CASRAGTGFSYEQYF. For the CDR3, the DNA is TGTGCCAGCAGGGCCGGGACAGGGTTTTCCTACGAGCAGTACTTC.